The 15 T cell receptor beta chains below were found in one sample sequenced in a study of human T cells and chemical hapten exposure. Described time point: pre-sensitization, week 0. Sample treatment: therapeutic diphenylcyclopropenone sensitization with weekly scalp DPC. TCRdb redid the calling of the RACE reads with MiXCR, one entry per CDR3 protein. The sample has around 180,000 distinct CDR3 sequences; 25% to 35% are singletons. Sequenced here: whole blood, sampled in connection with sensitization to the hapten diphenylcyclopropenone (DPC). The receptors were sampled from a woman aged 25 to 45 with alopecia areata. Some clones in this sample may be carry-over from other donors' samples.

The V and J genes are TRBV7-2 and TRBJ1-5; D unclear. In germline, CDR1 is SGHTA, CDR2 FQGNSA. This CDR3 contains 15 residues. The ends were cut back, 2 bases at V and 4 bases at J, with 12 bases in the middle. The CDR3 region is CASSLSPAGNQPQHF. The CDR3 DNA reads TGTGCCAGCAGCTTAAGTCCTGCCGGAAATCAGCCCCAGCATTTT. Looking up the rest from reference TRBV7-2 and TRBJ1-5 gives the full variable domain: GAGVSQSPSNKVTEKGKDVELRCDPISGHTALYWYRQSLGQGLEFLIYFQGNSAPDKSGLPSDRFSAERTGGSVSTLTIQRTQQEDSAVYLCASSLSPAGNQPQHFGDGTRLSIL.

This sequence joins TRBV30 and TRBJ2-6, with D possibly matching TRBD2 (7 bases). Germline loops: CDR1 GTSNPN, CDR2 SVGIG (reference sequence). CDR3 length: 16 residues. V dropped 7 bases and J dropped 1 base, with 17 bases sitting between them. The CDR3 reads CASGGGGMSGANVLTF. The CDR3 coding sequence is TGTGCCTCGGGGGGAGGGGGAATGTCTGGGGCCAACGTCCTGACTTTC.

The rearrangement uses TRBV7-2 and TRBJ1-2; no reliable D call. The CDR3 contains 13 residues. Germline V lookup: CDR1 SGHTA, CDR2 FQGNSA. V was cut by 1 base and J by 8 bases, with 11 bases left in between. CDR3 sequence: CASSLVQSGGYTF. The CDR3 DNA reads TGTGCCAGCAGCTTAGTACAGTCGGGAGGCTACACCTTC.

The J gene is TRBJ1-3, the V gene TRBV7-2, with no clear D. Germline lookup yields CDR1 SGHTA and CDR2 FQGNSA. The CDR3 loop spans 14 amino acids. V dropped 2 bases and J dropped 4 bases, with 9 bases sitting between them. CDR3 residues: CASSLSPGGNTIYF. The CDR3 nucleotides are TGTGCCAGCAGCTTATCCCCCGGGGGAAACACCATATATTTT.

The gene calls are TRBV9 and TRBJ2-1; D is ambiguous. The CDR3 loop spans 15 amino acids. V was pared by 0 bases and J by 1 base, with 8 bases between. The germline V gene encodes CDR1 SGDLS and CDR2 YYNGEE. CDR3 bases: TGTGCCAGCAGCGTAGTTCCTCATTCCTACAATGAGCAGTTCTTC. Its protein is CASSVVPHSYNEQFF. Full variable domain (outside the CDR3, taken from reference TRBV9 and TRBJ2-1): DSGVTQTPKHLITATGQRVTLRCSPRSGDLSVYWYQQSLDQGLQFLIQYYNGEERAKGNILERFSAQQFPDLHSELNLSSLELGDSALYFCASSVVPHSYNEQFFGPGTRLTVL.

This clonotype came up once. The chain combines TRBV28 with TRBJ1-2; no firm D call. Germline CDR1 is MDHEN and CDR2 is SYDVKM. The CDR3 sequence is 17 residues long. V lost 7 bases and J 4 bases, leaving 25 bases between the germline ends. The CDR3 spells CASTLRLARSSSYGYTF. The CDR3 DNA is TGTGCCAGCACCCTAAGGCTCGCCAGGTCGAGCTCCTATGGCTACACCTTC.

The V call is TRBV29-1, the J call TRBJ2-7; the D gene is possibly TRBD2 (6 bases). Germline CDR1 and CDR2: SQVTM and ANQGSEA. The CDR3 covers 14 residues. The V end was cut by 6 bases, the J end by 7 bases, with 22 bases between. In DNA form, the CDR3 reads TGCAGCGTGGAGGAGCGGGCCGTCGTCGGAGAGCAGTACTTC. This translates into CSVEERAVVGEQYF.

The rearrangement links TRBV28 to TRBJ2-7; D uncertain. The V and J ends lost 6 bases and 6 bases respectively, with 9 bases between them. CDR1 is MDHEN and CDR2 is SYDVKM in the germline V gene. The CDR3 is 11 residues long. In DNA, the CDR3 is TGTGCCAGCAGGTCTTTGCGCGAGCAGTACTTC. Amino acids: CASRSLREQYF.

The CDR3: CSVRGSMADYGYTF. CDR3 in DNA: TGCAGCGTAAGGGGAAGTATGGCGGACTATGGCTACACCTTC. V gene TRBV29-1 combines with J gene TRBJ1-2; TRBD1 is a possible D gene (5 bases). The CDR3 consists of 14 residues. Per germline, CDR1 SQVTM and CDR2 ANQGSEA. Trimming removed 6 bases at V and 3 bases at J, with 17 bases between.

This chain uses TRBV29-1 with TRBJ1-2; tentatively, D is TRBD1 (6 bases). The CDR3 runs 14 residues. Germline values: CDR1 SQVTM, CDR2 ANQGSEA. V was shortened by 0 bases and J by 7 bases, with 15 bases between the two germline ends. The CDR3 loop reads CSVEDRWTVGGYTF. The CDR3 DNA reads as TGCAGCGTTGAAGATCGGTGGACAGTCGGTGGCTACACCTTC.

The chain recombines TRBV4-1 with TRBJ1-2; TRBD1 matches 8 bases. This CDR3 comprises 16 residues. V gave up 0 bases and J gave up 0 bases; unmatched junction bases: 3. The V gene's germline CDR1 is MGHRA and CDR2 YSYEKL. In DNA, the CDR3 is TGCGCCAGCAGCCAAGATTACAGGGGGACTAACTATGGCTACACCTTC. It is translated as CASSQDYRGTNYGYTF.

The gene calls are TRBV7-2 and TRBJ1-3; D gene uncertain. The CDR3 runs to 12 residues. Trimming left V 2 bases short and J 9 bases short, with 8 bases between. Germline CDR1 and CDR2: SGHTA and FQGNSA. The CDR3 DNA reads TGTGCCAGCAGCTTACCTTTAAGCACCATATATTTT. Its protein product is CASSLPLSTIYF.

The chain links TRBV29-1 to TRBJ1-2; 8 bases fit TRBD1. The trim removed 4 bases at V and 7 bases at J, leaving 8 bases unmatched. This CDR3 is 13 amino acids long. Germline-derived CDR1 and CDR2 are SQVTM and ANQGSEA. The CDR3 coding sequence is TGCAGCGTTGTGGGCAGGGGGCCTAGTGGCTACACCTTC. Protein: CSVVGRGPSGYTF.

V usage is TRBV5-1 and J usage is TRBJ2-3, with 7 bases matching TRBD2. The CDR3 sequence is 15 residues long. V dropped 7 bases and J dropped 0; count of bases not matched to a gene: 8. Germline lookup yields CDR1 SGHRS and CDR2 YFSETQ. The CDR3 DNA reads as TGCGCCAGCCGCGCTAGCGGTTCTAGCACAGATACGCAGTATTTT. This codes for CASRASGSSTDTQYF.

The chain recombines TRBV15 with TRBJ2-1; TRBD2 aligns across 8 bases. V dropped 2 bases and J dropped 2; count of bases not matched to a gene: 2. CDR1 and CDR2 (germline): LNHNV, YYDKDF (reference sequence). The CDR3 contains 15 residues. CDR3 in DNA: TGTGCCACCAGCAGAACTAGCGGCACCTACAATGAGCAGTTCTTC. It encodes CATSRTSGTYNEQFF.